A selection of T cell receptor beta chains follows, all from one sample in a study of T cells in localized non-small cell lung cancer. Data came from immunoSEQ multiplex PCR; TCRdb stores just in-frame clones and leaves some out. The profile shows tens of thousands of clones, approximately 90% of them singletons. The sample was peripheral blood mononuclear cells, taken before any cancer treatment. The receptors derive from a female donor over 55 with stage II lung adenocarcinoma. Both conserved end residues are part of each CDR3. A D gene is named only where the DNA matches it firmly. Only part of the rows carry a size: once, few, many, or a class if the clone is expanded.

>TRBV11-3|TRBJ2-4|-|-
CASSLVGGIQYF
TGTGCCAGCAGCTTAGTAGGGGGCATTCAGTACTTC
>TRBV30|TRBJ1-3|-|-
CAWSARRSSGNTIYF
TGTGCCTGGAGTGCCCGGCGCAGCTCTGGAAACACCATATATTTT
>TRBV28|TRBJ2-5|-|-
CASSPLTGNQETQYF
TGTGCCAGCAGTCCTCTAACCGGGAACCAAGAGACCCAGTACTTC
>TRBV28|TRBJ1-1|-|-
CASSGGRGPGVTEAFF
TGTGCCAGCAGTGGGGGGAGGGGCCCTGGTGTCACTGAAGCTTTCTTT
>TRBV5-4|TRBJ1-5|-|once
CASSFQVRGGPGGNQPQHF
TGTGCCAGCAGCTTTCAGGTGCGGGGGGGCCCCGGGGGCAATCAGCCCCAGCATTTT
>TRBV10-3|TRBJ1-1|-|-
CAISGNSEAFF
TGTGCCATCAGTGGAAACAGTGAAGCTTTCTTT
>TRBV5-1|TRBJ2-2|TRBD2|-
CASSSRGGNAGELFF
TGCGCCAGCAGCTCCCGGGGAGGGAATGCCGGGGAGCTGTTTTTT
>TRBV29-1|TRBJ1-2|TRBD1|-
CSVAQGVYGYTF
TGCAGCGTTGCACAGGGGGTCTATGGCTACACCTTC
>TRBV6-6|TRBJ2-7|-|-
CASSTRGASSYEQYF
TGTGCCAGCAGCACCCGCGGGGCCAGCTCCTACGAGCAGTACTTC
>TRBV9|TRBJ1-1|-|-
CASSVGWGGSTEAFF
TGTGCCAGCAGCGTAGGATGGGGAGGGAGCACTGAAGCTTTCTTT
>TRBV5-1|TRBJ2-5|TRBD1|-
CASSWGQGETQYF
TGCGCCAGCAGCTGGGGACAGGGAGAGACCCAGTACTTC